This TCR beta chain was identified during a study of post-analysis software for immune sequencing data. Regarding the study as a whole: Normalized Chao1 diversity was significantly reduced in patients versus controls. About five TRBV segments occurring more often in patients than controls included TRBV5-6, TRBV5-1 and TRBV20-1.

As for this clonotype: Its antigen is unidentified.

CDR1 and CDR2 (germline): MDHEN, SYDVKM. This CDR3 has 14 amino acids. Unique molecular identifiers had been added to the TCR beta cDNA libraries. Roughly 0.5 million cDNA molecules were obtained from roughly 1.1 to 9.2 million T cells. Via MiXCR, TCRdb re-called the PCR reads, giving one row per CDR3 protein. The table records fewer than 900,000 distinct CDR3 sequences, under 60% of them present only once. The sample consisted of blood. The chain joins TRBV28 to TRBJ2-5; possibly TRBD2 for D (5 bases). The DNA end favors TRBJ2-7, so the J call may be wrong. The receptor comes from a girl between 10 and 17 years old with multiple sclerosis. Here the CDR3 reads CASRLGRISYEQYF. The CDR3 nucleotides are TGTGCCAGCAGACTAGGACGGATCTCCTACGAGCAGTACTTC.